The entry below describes one TCR beta chain. Its antigen is unknown. The data originate from a study of cytomegalovirus exposure and HLA in healthy donors. Study conclusions and caveats: A link between a missense DCLRE1C variant and TCR beta V- and J-gene trimming emerged from a later analysis. Productive rates of about 87% or about 30% were seen for most TCR beta V segments in an earlier analysis.

The PCR ran on 60 Vbeta and 13 Jbeta primers. The repertoire was sequenced with immunoSEQ multiplex PCR; TCRdb's copy has only in-frame clones and lacks some. The sample records 95,000 to 150,000 clones, roughly 80% being singletons. The length of the CDR3 is 15 residues. Germline CDR1 MNHEY, CDR2 SVGAGI. Germline trimming cut 6 bases from V and 7 bases from J; bases unmatched to any gene: 14. The chain employs TRBV6-5 and TRBJ1-2, with 7 nucleotides matching TRBD1. This TCR came from a man aged 25 to 40 in good health and CMV-seronegative. What was sequenced was PBMCs. CDR3 sequence: CASRGTVNPERGYTF. In DNA form, the CDR3 reads TGTGCCAGCAGGGGGACAGTCAACCCCGAACGTGGCTACACCTTC.